This TCR beta chain was obtained from a study of T cells expressing NK-cell markers. About the research overall: Sorted CD3+CD56+NKG2C+, CD3+CD56+NKG2C- and CD3+CD56-NKG2C+ T cells provided the TCR beta repertoires. The study, taken as a whole, reports: In a group of several donors, dominant NKG2C+ clonotypes represented roughly 1.0-7.5% of CD8+ T cells.

TCRdb reprocessed the 5' RACE reads and keeps a single row for each CDR3 protein, giving no DNA. Its table records 400,000 or so distinct CDR3 sequences. This CDR3 contains 12 residues. Notes on this clonotype: Its matching antigen is unknown.

The receptor was isolated from a woman between 50 and 59 years old in good health. Source material: blood T cells: a sorted CD56 or NKG2C T cell subset, CD4+ or CD8+ T cells, or bulk PBMC T cells (not recorded which). V and J are TRBV12-3 or TRBV12-4 and TRBJ1-1. CDR3 region: CASKITNTEAFF.